This is a list of T cell receptor beta chains from one sample in a study of tumor-infiltrating lymphocytes in localized non-small cell lung cancer. Some clones are missing from TCRdb's copy, which holds only in-frame ones; the method was immunoSEQ multiplex PCR. The sample shows 7,000 to 9,500 clones, around three quarters of them seen only once. The material sequenced was uninvolved lung tissue not adjacent to the tumor. These TCRs come from a human donor with non-small cell lung cancer. Each CDR3 is given with its conserved first and last residue.

J: TRBJ1-5
V: TRBV6-1
CDR3: CASSEDRVDQPQHF

J: TRBJ2-7
V: TRBV2
CDR3: CASSEFYEQYF

J: TRBJ2-2
V: TRBV15
CDR3: CATSRGTSGRTGELFF

J: TRBJ2-7
V: TRBV30
CDR3: CAWIDKVVTYEQYF

J: TRBJ2-7
V: TRBV5-1
CDR3: CASSLGDYSYEQYF

J: TRBJ2-3
V: TRBV14
CDR3: CASSQDWDTQYF

J: TRBJ1-1
V: TRBV27
CDR3: CASSSRTVIVNTEAFF

J: TRBJ1-2
V: TRBV27
CDR3: CASTDGAGYGYTF

J: TRBJ2-2
V: TRBV4-2
CDR3: CASSPPESRNTGELFF

J: TRBJ1-5
V: TRBV19
CDR3: CASSWSLYSNQPQHF

J: TRBJ1-2
V: TRBV6-4
CDR3: CASNPGTGGRGYTF

J: TRBJ1-3
V: TRBV7-7
CDR3: CASSLSLGSGNTIYF

J: TRBJ1-1
V: TRBV28
CDR3: CASSSGQGTLGTEAFF

J: TRBJ2-7
V: TRBV27
CDR3: CASSLSRTGRYEQYF

J: TRBJ1-2
V: TRBV19
CDR3: CASSINGNYGYTF

J: TRBJ2-6
V: TRBV9
CDR3: CASSATPGRSSGANVLTF

J: TRBJ1-3
V: TRBV15
CDR3: CATSRGGLAGNTIYF

J: TRBJ1-1
V: TRBV30
CDR3: CAWGRENTEAFF

J: TRBJ2-5
V: TRBV4-2
CDR3: CASSQELAGGAETQYF

J: TRBJ2-7
V: TRBV5-6
CDR3: CASSLGTGWGEQYF

J: TRBJ2-3
V: TRBV19
CDR3: CASSIGSGSVVDTQYF

J: TRBJ1-3
V: TRBV2
CDR3: CASSGGVVDGNTIYF

J: TRBJ1-5
V: TRBV5-1
CDR3: CARGDTLSSYQPQHF

J: TRBJ2-3
V: TRBV19
CDR3: CASSSGTSGRAPPYF

J: TRBJ2-6
V: TRBV28
CDR3: CASPDLAYCSGANVLTF

J: TRBJ2-3
V: TRBV7-3
CDR3: CASSPMGLLRADTQYF

J: TRBJ2-3
V: TRBV25-1
CDR3: CASSFGRAMNTQYF

J: TRBJ2-7
V: TRBV28
CDR3: CASSSPGREKYEQYF

J: TRBJ2-3
V: TRBV11-1
CDR3: CASSFPREGGTDTQYF

J: TRBJ1-2
V: TRBV7-2
CDR3: CASSFAHTGVGGYTF

J: TRBJ1-4
V: TRBV9
CDR3: CASSVGTAYEKLFF

J: TRBJ1-1
V: TRBV5-1
CDR3: CASSSDFEAFF

J: TRBJ2-7
V: TRBV2
CDR3: CASSEGPHYEQYF

J: TRBJ1-2
V: TRBV19
CDR3: CASSTTGGTDGYGYTF

J: TRBJ1-2
V: TRBV2
CDR3: CASSATANYGYTF

J: TRBJ2-7
V: TRBV7-2
CDR3: CASSPDTSSYEQYF

J: TRBJ2-1
V: TRBV27
CDR3: CASSLSTGVSYNEQFF

J: TRBJ2-3
V: TRBV28
CDR3: CASSLLRGSTDTQYF

J: TRBJ1-2
V: TRBV28
CDR3: CASSLGWGIGYTF

J: TRBJ2-1
V: TRBV11-3
CDR3: CASSQEASGSEKFF

J: TRBJ2-7
V: TRBV25-1
CDR3: CASSASGRASYEQYF

J: TRBJ2-7
V: TRBV18
CDR3: CASSPPGQGDYEQYF

J: TRBJ2-3
V: TRBV7-8
CDR3: CASSLSGRGRSTDTQYF

J: TRBJ2-3
V: TRBV28
CDR3: CASQPQGFEKYTDTQYF

J: TRBJ1-1
V: TRBV28
CDR3: CAVSPEGLSTEAFF

J: TRBJ2-3
V: TRBV9
CDR3: CASSLGGLASTDTQYF

J: TRBJ1-1
V: TRBV11-1
CDR3: CASTLDRADTEAFF

J: TRBJ2-3
V: TRBV11-2
CDR3: CASSALLAEAGDTQYF